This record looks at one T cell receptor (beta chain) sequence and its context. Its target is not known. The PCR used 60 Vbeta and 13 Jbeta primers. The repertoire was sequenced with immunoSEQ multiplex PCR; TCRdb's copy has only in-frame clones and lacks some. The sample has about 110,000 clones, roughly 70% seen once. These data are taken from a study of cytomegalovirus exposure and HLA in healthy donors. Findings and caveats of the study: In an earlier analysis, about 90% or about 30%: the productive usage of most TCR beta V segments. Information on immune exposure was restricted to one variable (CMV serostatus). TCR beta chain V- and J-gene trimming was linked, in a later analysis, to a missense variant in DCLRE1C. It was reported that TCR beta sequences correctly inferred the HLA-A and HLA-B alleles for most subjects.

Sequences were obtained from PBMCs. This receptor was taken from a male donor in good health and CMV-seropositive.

DNA for the CDR3: TGTGCCTGGAGATTGTTTTCAAGCGGAGCTCGAGATACGCAGTATTTT. Residues: CAWRLFSSGARDTQYF. The V and J genes are TRBV30 and TRBJ2-3, with a possible D match to TRBD2 (5 bases). The CDR3 spans 16 residues. V was shortened by 3 bases and J by 5 bases, with 21 bases between the two germline ends. Germline CDR1 is GTSNPN and CDR2 is SVGIG (reference sequence). Variable domain in full (rest from reference TRBV30 and TRBJ2-3): SQTIHQWPATLVQPVGSPLSLECTVEGTSNPNLYWYRQAAGRGLQLLFYSVGIGQISSEVPQNLSASRPQDRQFILSSKKLLLSDSGFYLCAWRLFSSGARDTQYFGPGTRLTVL.